This TCR beta chain is drawn from a study of OX40 agonist ivuxolimab in advanced cancers. Looking at the study overall: Therapy given before enrollment (anti-PD-1, anti-PD-L1 or anti-CTLA-4) was allowed, and 40% to 45% had some.

CDR1 and CDR2 (germline): SGHNT, YYREEE (reference sequence). This CDR3 has 17 amino acids. V lost 2 bases, J lost 5 bases, and 14 bases stayed unmatched. Assay: immunoSEQ multiplex PCR; the TCRdb copy retains only in-frame clones and omits some. Here the sample spans nearly 80,000 clones, about 94% being singletons. Sequenced here: CD4+ or CD8+ T cells sorted from blood, sampled in a trial of the OX40 agonist ivuxolimab. The clonotype originates from an adult with an advanced solid tumor such as melanoma, head and neck, liver or kidney cancer. The chain recombines TRBV5-4 with TRBJ1-1; 8 nucleotides match TRBD1. CDR3 region: CASSFPQGALGRTEAFF. The CDR3, as DNA: TGTGCCAGCAGCTTTCCCCAGGGGGCGTTGGGGAGGACTGAAGCTTTCTTT. Using reference TRBV5-4 and TRBJ1-1 for the parts outside the CDR3, the full variable domain is ETGVTQSPTHLIKTRGQQVTLRCSSQSGHNTVSWYQQALGQGPQFIFQYYREEENGRGNFPPRFSGLQFPNYSSELNVNALELDDSALYLCASSFPQGALGRTEAFFGQGTRLTVV.